These T cell receptor beta chains were read from a single sample in a study of T cell repertoires and HLA-DP antigens. Some clones are missing from TCRdb's copy, which holds only in-frame ones; the method was immunoSEQ multiplex PCR. In the table there are around 100,000 clones, 80% to 95% of which are singletons. No antigen is known for these receptors. Sequencing input: CD4+ T cells from PBMCs. Receptors were obtained from a woman aged 18-30 years in good health and CMV-seronegative. CDR3s include the opening cysteine and the closing phenylalanine or tryptophan. The D gene is left open where the match is weak. Only some rows state a clone size, as once, few, many or a class for expanded clones.

j_call d_call v_call clone_size cdr3_length cdr3_aa cdr3_nt
TRBJ2-5 NA TRBV5-6 NA 14 CASSYPSSQETQYF TGTGCCAGCAGCTACCCGAGCAGCCAAGAGACCCAGTACTTC
TRBJ1-2 TRBD1 TRBV19 NA 14 CASSIDRGYYGYTF TGTGCCAGTAGTATTGACAGGGGCTACTATGGCTACACCTTC
TRBJ2-5 TRBD2 TRBV9 NA 14 CASSAGLAGETQYF TGTGCCAGCAGCGCGGGACTAGCGGGTGAGACCCAGTACTTC
TRBJ2-2 TRBD2 TRBV10-1 NA 14 CASSEGGGTGELFF TGCGCCAGCAGTGAGGGCGGGGGCACCGGGGAGCTGTTTTTT
TRBJ2-7 NA TRBV6-1 NA 15 CASTSGTLFSYEQYF TGTGCCAGCACTTCCGGGACACTGTTCTCCTACGAGCAGTACTTC
TRBJ2-2 NA TRBV5-5 NA 13 CASSWSGLGELFF TGTGCCAGCAGCTGGTCAGGTCTTGGGGAGCTGTTTTTT
TRBJ1-1 NA TRBV5-1 NA 15 CASSPRAGENTEAFF TGCGCCAGCAGCCCGAGGGCAGGAGAGAACACTGAAGCTTTCTTT
TRBJ2-5 TRBD1 TRBV19 NA 17 CASSIPRGQGMRETQYF TGTGCCAGTAGTATACCCCGCGGACAGGGAATGAGAGAGACCCAGTACTTC
TRBJ1-2 TRBD1 TRBV5-5 NA 15 CASSLLGQGYYGYTF TGTGCCAGCAGCCTTTTGGGACAGGGGTACTATGGCTACACCTTC
TRBJ1-1 NA TRBV7-9 NA 12 CASRGMNTEAFF TGTGCCAGCCGAGGGATGAACACTGAAGCTTTCTTT
TRBJ1-3 TRBD1 TRBV4-3 NA 15 CASSPQGLFGNTIYF TGCGCCAGCAGCCCACAGGGGCTTTTCGGAAACACCATATATTTT
TRBJ2-7 TRBD1 TRBV5-1 once 17 CASSQPGTGSLFYEQYF TGCGCCAGCAGCCAACCCGGGACAGGGTCCCTCTTTTACGAGCAGTACTTC
TRBJ2-5 TRBD2 TRBV5-1 NA 17 CASSPGDHLAGGETQYF TGCGCCAGCAGCCCCGGCGACCATCTAGCGGGAGGGGAGACCCAGTACTTC
TRBJ1-1 TRBD1 TRBV19 NA 15 CASSGTGGWVPEAFF TGTGCCAGTAGTGGGACAGGGGGCTGGGTCCCTGAAGCTTTCTTT
TRBJ2-2 TRBD1 TRBV18 NA 17 CASSPNPGGPNTGELFF TGTGCCAGCTCACCAAACCCAGGGGGCCCGAACACCGGGGAGCTGTTTTTT
TRBJ2-7 TRBD1 TRBV5-1 NA 14 CASSIGQGAEEQYF TGCGCCAGCAGCATCGGACAGGGGGCGGAAGAGCAGTACTTC
TRBJ2-1 TRBD1 TRBV6-6 NA 12 CASRKQGNEQFF TGTGCCAGCAGGAAACAGGGGAATGAGCAGTTCTTC
TRBJ2-5 NA TRBV7-3 once 14 CASSLGAREETQYF TGTGCCAGCAGCTTGGGGGCCAGGGAAGAGACCCAGTACTTC
TRBJ1-4 TRBD1 TRBV25-1 NA 15 CASSEQGATNEKLFF TGTGCCAGCAGTGAACAGGGGGCAACTAATGAAAAACTGTTTTTT
TRBJ1-5 NA TRBV7-8 NA 16 CASSSSVRGSNQPQHF TGTGCCAGCAGCAGCAGCGTCAGGGGTTCAAATCAGCCCCAGCATTTT
TRBJ2-1 NA TRBV5-1 NA 14 CASSLEASYNEQFF TGCGCCAGCAGCTTGGAGGCCAGCTACAATGAGCAGTTCTTC
TRBJ2-5 NA TRBV5-5 NA 15 CASSLGWGYQETQYF TGTGCCAGCAGCTTGGGGTGGGGGTATCAAGAGACCCAGTACTTC
TRBJ1-2 NA TRBV18 NA 16 CASSPVGTPKGYGYTF TGTGCCAGCTCACCTGTCGGGACTCCCAAAGGCTATGGCTACACCTTC
TRBJ2-3 NA TRBV18 NA 15 CASSPTREITDTQYF TGTGCCAGCTCACCTACCAGGGAAATCACAGATACGCAGTATTTT
TRBJ2-4 TRBD2 TRBV4-2 few 17 CASSTRLAGVAKNIQYF TGTGCCAGCAGCACCCGACTAGCGGGAGTAGCCAAAAACATTCAGTACTTC
TRBJ2-1 NA TRBV11-3 NA 12 CASSFQGTEQFF TGTGCCAGCAGCTTTCAGGGGACTGAGCAGTTCTTC
TRBJ1-1 NA TRBV28 NA 15 CASRTSGLLNTEAFF TGTGCCAGCAGGACATCGGGACTCCTGAACACTGAAGCTTTCTTT
TRBJ1-5 NA TRBV18 NA 15 CASSPQDNRNQPQHF TGTGCCAGCTCACCACAAGACAACCGCAATCAGCCCCAGCATTTT
TRBJ2-7 TRBD1 TRBV9 NA 14 CASSMGQGFYEQYF TGTGCCAGCAGCATGGGACAGGGTTTCTACGAGCAGTACTTC
TRBJ1-1 NA TRBV30 NA 12 CAWMGWNTEAFF TGTGCCTGGATGGGGTGGAACACTGAAGCTTTCTTT
TRBJ2-1 NA TRBV5-5 NA 12 CASSRSYNEQFF TGTGCCAGCAGCCGATCGTACAATGAGCAGTTCTTC
TRBJ2-1 NA TRBV5-1 NA 15 CASSFGTTGRGEQFF TGCGCCAGCAGCTTCGGAACCACCGGACGGGGGGAGCAGTTCTTC
TRBJ2-1 NA TRBV5-4 few 17 CASSFGAPGGVRGEQFF TGTGCCAGCAGCTTTGGGGCGCCTGGCGGGGTGCGGGGTGAGCAGTTCTTC
TRBJ2-1 TRBD2 TRBV4-2 NA 15 CASSPGTSGSGEQFF TGTGCCAGCAGCCCCGGGACTAGCGGGAGTGGTGAGCAGTTCTTC
TRBJ1-3 TRBD1 TRBV11-2 NA 16 CASSPAQGAIGNTIYF TGTGCCAGCAGCCCCGCCCAGGGGGCTATTGGAAACACCATATATTTT
TRBJ2-5 NA TRBV27 NA 13 CASSYRVRETQYF TGTGCCAGCAGTTATAGGGTCAGGGAGACCCAGTACTTC
TRBJ2-7 NA TRBV6-5 NA 13 CASRKQGGNEQYF TGTGCCAGCAGAAAACAGGGAGGGAACGAGCAGTACTTC
TRBJ2-7 NA TRBV30 NA 15 CAWSLVGTAAGGQYF TGTGCCTGGAGTCTTGTGGGAACAGCTGCGGGCGGGCAGTACTTC
TRBJ1-2 TRBD1 TRBV4-2 NA 16 CASSQGQGVSGYGYTF TGTGCCAGCAGCCAAGGACAGGGGGTTTCGGGCTATGGCTACACCTTC
TRBJ1-2 TRBD1 TRBV9 NA 15 CASSSETGTGHGYTF TGTGCCAGCAGCTCCGAAACCGGGACAGGGCATGGCTACACCTTC
TRBJ2-7 TRBD2 TRBV27 NA 14 CASKEGLASGEQYF TGTGCCAGCAAAGAGGGACTAGCGAGTGGCGAGCAGTACTTC
TRBJ2-3 NA TRBV18 once 13 CASSPPPTDTQYF TGTGCCAGCTCACCGCCTCCCACAGATACGCAGTATTTT
TRBJ1-2 NA TRBV5-6 NA 16 CASSLLTSTALYGYTF TGTGCCAGCAGCTTGTTAACATCGACGGCCCTCTATGGCTACACCTTC
TRBJ1-4 NA TRBV18 NA 16 CASSPRIGELNEKLFF TGTGCCAGCTCACCTCGCATAGGTGAACTCAATGAAAAACTGTTTTTT